This TCR beta chain was profiled in a study of radiation and T cells in renal cell carcinoma. The repertoire was sequenced with immunoSEQ multiplex PCR; TCRdb's copy has only in-frame clones and lacks some. The sample carries around 60,000 clones, around 80% recorded once. Study conclusions and caveats: From baseline, blood top tumor clonotypes peaked at 2 weeks post-radiation.

Noted time point: blood 2 weeks post-SBRT. Treatment in this sample: 15 Gy SBRT to primary tumor, nephrectomy 4 weeks later. Comment on this clone: Its antigen is unidentified.

The source is a man between 60 and 70 years old with renal cell carcinoma. Sequenced material: blood, taken from a patient whose treatment included radiotherapy and nephrectomy.

CDR3 in DNA: TGTGCCAGCAGTAAATCTGGACGGGTCCGAGACGAGCAGTACTTC. It translates to CASSKSGRVRDEQYF. This chain connects TRBV27 to TRBJ2-7; D uncertain. The CDR3 runs 15 residues. Trimming stripped 5 bases from V and 5 bases from J, with 19 bases between. CDR1 is MNHEY and CDR2 is SMNVEV in the germline V gene (reference sequence).